The 4 T cell receptor beta chains below come from one sample, sequenced in a study of blood T cell repertoires in COVID-19. Only in-frame clones appear in the TCRdb table, and some are missing; sequencing was by immunoSEQ multiplex PCR. This table holds 70,000 to 85,000 clones, around 84% found once. The material sequenced was peripheral blood. The receptor source for this set is a woman at least 80 years old in a cohort sampled during active or convalescent COVID-19.

The chain couples TRBV3-1 (or the pseudogene TRBV3-2) to TRBJ2-6; D gene uncertain. The V end lost 8 bases, the J end lost 2 bases, and 7 bases lay between the germline ends. CDR3 length equals 13 residues. Per germline, CDR1 LGHDT and CDR2 YNNKEL (reference sequence). This chain's CDR3 is CASARAGANVLTF. CDR3 nucleotide sequence: TGTGCCAGCGCACGGGCTGGGGCCAACGTCCTGACTTTC.

This clone was observed a single time. This rearrangement joins TRBV6-6 to TRBJ1-1, with 10 bases lining up with TRBD1. From germline, CDR1 is MNHNY and CDR2 SVGAGI (reference sequence). V trimming: 5 bases; J trimming: 0 bases; junction bases outside the gene matches: 6. The CDR3 length is 16 residues. CDR3 sequence: CASSRRQGAMNTEAFF. The CDR3 nucleotides read TGTGCCAGCAGTCGACGACAGGGGGCCATGAACACTGAAGCTTTCTTT.

The genes are TRBV6-5 and TRBJ2-7, with D perhaps matching TRBD2 (6 bases). Looked up from germline, CDR1 is MNHEY and CDR2 is SVGAGI. Deletions cut 2 bases from V and 6 bases from J, with 8 bases between. CDR3 length: 12 residues. CDR3 DNA: TGTGCCAGCAGTTACGTCGGGGGCGAGCAGTACTTC. As protein: CASSYVGGEQYF.

V usage is TRBV11-3 and J usage is TRBJ2-6; D ambiguous. The CDR3 consists of 16 residues. Germline-derived CDR1 and CDR2 are SGHNT and YENEEA. V dropped 2 bases and J dropped 1 base, with 9 bases sitting between them. Here the CDR3 reads CASSLLTWSGANVLTF. The CDR3 DNA reads TGTGCCAGCAGCTTACTAACCTGGTCTGGGGCCAACGTCCTGACTTTC.